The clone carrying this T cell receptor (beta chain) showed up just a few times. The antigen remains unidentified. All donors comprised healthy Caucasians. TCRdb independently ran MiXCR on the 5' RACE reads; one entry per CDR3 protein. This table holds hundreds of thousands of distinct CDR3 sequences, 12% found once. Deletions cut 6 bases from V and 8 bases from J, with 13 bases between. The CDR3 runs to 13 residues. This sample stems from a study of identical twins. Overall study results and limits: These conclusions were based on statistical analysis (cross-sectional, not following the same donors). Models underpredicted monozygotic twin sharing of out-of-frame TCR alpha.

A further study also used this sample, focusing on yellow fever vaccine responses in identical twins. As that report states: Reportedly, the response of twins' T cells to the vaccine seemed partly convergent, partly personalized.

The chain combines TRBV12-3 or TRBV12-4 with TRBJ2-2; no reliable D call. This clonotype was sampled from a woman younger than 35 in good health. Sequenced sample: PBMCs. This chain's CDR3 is CASRSTSSGELFF. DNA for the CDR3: TGTGCCAGCAGATCGACCTCCTCAGGGGAGCTGTTTTTT.